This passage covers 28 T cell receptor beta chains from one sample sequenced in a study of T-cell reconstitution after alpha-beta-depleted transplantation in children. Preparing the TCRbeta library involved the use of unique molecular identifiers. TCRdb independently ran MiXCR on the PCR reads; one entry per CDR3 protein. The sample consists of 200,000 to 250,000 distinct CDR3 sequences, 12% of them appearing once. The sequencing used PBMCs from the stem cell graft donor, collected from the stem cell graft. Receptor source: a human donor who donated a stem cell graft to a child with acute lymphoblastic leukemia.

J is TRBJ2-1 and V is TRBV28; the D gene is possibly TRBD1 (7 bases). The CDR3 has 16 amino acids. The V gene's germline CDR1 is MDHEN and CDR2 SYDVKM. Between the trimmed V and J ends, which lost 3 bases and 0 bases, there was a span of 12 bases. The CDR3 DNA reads TGTGCCAGCAGTTTCTCAGGGGGGAGCTCCTACAATGAGCAGTTCTTC. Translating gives CASSFSGGSSYNEQFF.

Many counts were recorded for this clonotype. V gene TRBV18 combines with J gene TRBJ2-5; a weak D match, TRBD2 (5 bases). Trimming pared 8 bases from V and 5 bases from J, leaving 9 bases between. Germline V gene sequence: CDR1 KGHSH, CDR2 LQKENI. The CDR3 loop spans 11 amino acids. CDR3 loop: CASSPGETQYF. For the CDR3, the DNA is TGTGCCAGCAGCCCGGGGGAGACCCAGTACTTC.

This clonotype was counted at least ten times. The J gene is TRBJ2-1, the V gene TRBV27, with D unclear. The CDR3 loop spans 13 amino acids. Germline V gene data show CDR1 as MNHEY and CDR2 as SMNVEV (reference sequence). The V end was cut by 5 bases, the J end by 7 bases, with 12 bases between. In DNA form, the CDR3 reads TGTGCCAGCAGTAATATGGGCCGTAATGAGCAGTTCTTC. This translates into CASSNMGRNEQFF.

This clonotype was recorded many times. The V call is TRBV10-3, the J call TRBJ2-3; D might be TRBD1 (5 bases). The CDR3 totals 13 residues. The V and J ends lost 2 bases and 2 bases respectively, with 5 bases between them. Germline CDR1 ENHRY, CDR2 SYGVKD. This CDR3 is CAISEGATDTQYF. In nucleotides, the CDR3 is TGTGCCATCAGTGAGGGGGCCACAGATACGCAGTATTTT.

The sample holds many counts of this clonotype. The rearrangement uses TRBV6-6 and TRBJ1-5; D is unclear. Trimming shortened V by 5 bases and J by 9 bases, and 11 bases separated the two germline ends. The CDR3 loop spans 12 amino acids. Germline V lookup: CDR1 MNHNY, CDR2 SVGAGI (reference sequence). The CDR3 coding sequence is TGTGCCAGCAGTCCGGTGAAGGGGCCCCAGCATTTT. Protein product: CASSPVKGPQHF.

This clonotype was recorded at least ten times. The CDR3 spells CASSTSDRVETQYF. The CDR3 DNA reads TGTGCCAGCAGTACATCGGACAGAGTAGAGACCCAGTACTTC. The chain joins TRBV12-3 or TRBV12-4 to TRBJ2-5; a weak D match, TRBD1 (6 bases). V lost 5 bases, J lost 4 bases, and 14 bases lay in between. This CDR3 region has 14 residues.

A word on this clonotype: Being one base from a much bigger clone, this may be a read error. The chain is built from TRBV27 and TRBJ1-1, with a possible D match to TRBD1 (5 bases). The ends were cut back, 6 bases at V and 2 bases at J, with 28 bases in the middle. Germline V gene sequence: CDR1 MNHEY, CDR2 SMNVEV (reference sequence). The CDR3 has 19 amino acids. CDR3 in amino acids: CASRRQINPGRALNTEAFF. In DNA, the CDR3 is TGTGCCAGCAGACGGCAAATAAACCCCGGCAGGGCGTTAAACACTGAAGCTTTCTTT.

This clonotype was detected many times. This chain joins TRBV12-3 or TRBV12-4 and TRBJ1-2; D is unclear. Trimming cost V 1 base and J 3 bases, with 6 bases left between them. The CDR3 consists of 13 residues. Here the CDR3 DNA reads TGTGCCAGCAGTTTAGGACCGGACTATGGCTACACCTTC. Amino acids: CASSLGPDYGYTF.

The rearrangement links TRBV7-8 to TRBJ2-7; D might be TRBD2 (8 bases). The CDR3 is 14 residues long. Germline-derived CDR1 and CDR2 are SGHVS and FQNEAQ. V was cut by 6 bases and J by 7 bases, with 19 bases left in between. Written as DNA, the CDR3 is TGTGCCAGCAGTCGTCGGGAGGGGGCGAATGAGCAGTACTTC. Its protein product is CASSRREGANEQYF.

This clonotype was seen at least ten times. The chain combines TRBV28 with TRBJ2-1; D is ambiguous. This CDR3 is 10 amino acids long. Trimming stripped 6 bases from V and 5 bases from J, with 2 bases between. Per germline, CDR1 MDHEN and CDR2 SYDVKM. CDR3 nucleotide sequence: TGTGCCAGCAGAAACAATGAGCAGTTCTTC. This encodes CASRNNEQFF.

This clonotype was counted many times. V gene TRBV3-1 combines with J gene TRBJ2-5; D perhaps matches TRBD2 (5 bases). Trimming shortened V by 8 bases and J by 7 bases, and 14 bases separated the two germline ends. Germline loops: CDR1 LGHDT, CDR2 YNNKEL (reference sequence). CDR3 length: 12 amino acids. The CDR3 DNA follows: TGTGCCAGCGGCCTAGCCGCGTTGACCCAGTACTTC. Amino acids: CASGLAALTQYF.

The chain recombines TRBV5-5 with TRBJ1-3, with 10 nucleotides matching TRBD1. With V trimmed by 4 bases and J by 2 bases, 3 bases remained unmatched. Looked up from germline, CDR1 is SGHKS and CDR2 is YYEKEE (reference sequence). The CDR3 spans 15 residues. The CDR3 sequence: CASSGGTGAGNTIYF. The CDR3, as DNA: TGTGCCAGCAGCGGAGGGACAGGGGCTGGAAACACCATATATTTT.

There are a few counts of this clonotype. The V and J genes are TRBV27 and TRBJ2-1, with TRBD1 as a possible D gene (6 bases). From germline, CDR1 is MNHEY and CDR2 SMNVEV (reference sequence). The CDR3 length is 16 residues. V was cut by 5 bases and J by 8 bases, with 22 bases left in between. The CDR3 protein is CASSPATGLPVDEQFF. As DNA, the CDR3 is TGTGCCAGCAGTCCGGCGACAGGTCTCCCCGTGGATGAGCAGTTCTTC.

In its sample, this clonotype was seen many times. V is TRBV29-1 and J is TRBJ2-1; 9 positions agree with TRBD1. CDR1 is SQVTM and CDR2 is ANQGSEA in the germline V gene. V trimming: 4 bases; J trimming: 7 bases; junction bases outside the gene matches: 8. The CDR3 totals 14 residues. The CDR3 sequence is CSVVTGGAGNEQFF. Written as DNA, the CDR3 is TGCAGCGTTGTTACAGGGGGCGCGGGGAATGAGCAGTTCTTC.

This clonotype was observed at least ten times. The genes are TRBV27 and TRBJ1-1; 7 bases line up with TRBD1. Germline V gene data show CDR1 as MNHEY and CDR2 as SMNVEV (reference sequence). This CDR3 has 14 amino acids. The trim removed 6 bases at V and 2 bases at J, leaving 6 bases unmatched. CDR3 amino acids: CASSATGSNTEAFF. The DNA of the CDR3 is TGTGCCAGCAGCGCGACAGGGTCCAACACTGAAGCTTTCTTT.

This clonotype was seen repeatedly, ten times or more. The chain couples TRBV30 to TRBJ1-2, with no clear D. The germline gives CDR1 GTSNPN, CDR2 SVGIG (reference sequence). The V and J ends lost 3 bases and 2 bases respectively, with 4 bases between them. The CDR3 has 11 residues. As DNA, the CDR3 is TGTGCCTGGAGCCAGAACTATGGCTACACCTTC. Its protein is CAWSQNYGYTF. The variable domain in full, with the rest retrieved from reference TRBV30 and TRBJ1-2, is SQTIHQWPATLVQPVGSPLSLECTVEGTSNPNLYWYRQAAGRGLQLLFYSVGIGQISSEVPQNLSASRPQDRQFILSSKKLLLSDSGFYLCAWSQNYGYTFGSGTRLTVV.

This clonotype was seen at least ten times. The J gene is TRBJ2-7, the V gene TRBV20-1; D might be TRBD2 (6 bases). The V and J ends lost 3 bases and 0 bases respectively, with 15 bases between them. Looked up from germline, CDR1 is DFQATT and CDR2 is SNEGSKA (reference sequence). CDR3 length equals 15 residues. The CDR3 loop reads CSASFIAVDSYEQYF. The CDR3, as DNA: TGCAGTGCTAGTTTTATAGCGGTGGACTCCTACGAGCAGTACTTC.

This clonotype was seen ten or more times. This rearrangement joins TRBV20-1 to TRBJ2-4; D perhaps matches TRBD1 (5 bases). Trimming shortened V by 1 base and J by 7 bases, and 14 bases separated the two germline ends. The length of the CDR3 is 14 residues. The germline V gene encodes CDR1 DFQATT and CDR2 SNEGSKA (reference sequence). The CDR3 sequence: CSARGGHLGNIQYF. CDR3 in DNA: TGCAGTGCTAGAGGAGGACATTTAGGGAACATTCAGTACTTC.

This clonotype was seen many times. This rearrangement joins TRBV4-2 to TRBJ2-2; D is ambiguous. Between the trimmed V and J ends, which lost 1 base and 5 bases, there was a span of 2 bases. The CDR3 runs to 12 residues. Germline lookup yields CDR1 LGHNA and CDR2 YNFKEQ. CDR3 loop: CASSQATGELFF. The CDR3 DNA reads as TGTGCCAGCAGCCAAGCTACCGGGGAGCTGTTTTTT.

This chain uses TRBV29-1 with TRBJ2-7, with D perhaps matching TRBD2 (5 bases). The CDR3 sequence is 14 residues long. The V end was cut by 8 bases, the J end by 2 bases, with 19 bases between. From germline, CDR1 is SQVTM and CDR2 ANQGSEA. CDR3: CSFKEGAKPYEQYF. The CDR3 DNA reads TGCAGCTTCAAAGAGGGCGCTAAGCCCTACGAGCAGTACTTC.

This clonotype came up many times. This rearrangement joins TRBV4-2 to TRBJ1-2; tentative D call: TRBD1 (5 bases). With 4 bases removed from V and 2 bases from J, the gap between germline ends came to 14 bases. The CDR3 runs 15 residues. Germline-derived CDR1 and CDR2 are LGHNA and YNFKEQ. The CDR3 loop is CASSPRQLSNYGYTF. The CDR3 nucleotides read TGTGCCAGCAGCCCAAGACAGCTATCAAACTATGGCTACACCTTC.

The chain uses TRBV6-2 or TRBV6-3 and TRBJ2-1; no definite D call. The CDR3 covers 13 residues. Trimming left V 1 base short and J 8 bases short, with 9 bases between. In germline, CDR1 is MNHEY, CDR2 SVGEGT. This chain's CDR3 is CASSYLGRDEQFF. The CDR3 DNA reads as TGTGCCAGCAGTTACTTAGGTCGAGATGAGCAGTTCTTC.

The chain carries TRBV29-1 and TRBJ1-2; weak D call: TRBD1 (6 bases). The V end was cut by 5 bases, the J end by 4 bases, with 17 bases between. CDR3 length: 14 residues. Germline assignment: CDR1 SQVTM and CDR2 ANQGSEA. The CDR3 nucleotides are TGCAGCGTTTCATCACAGGGTTACGGCTATGGCTACACCTTC. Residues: CSVSSQGYGYGYTF.

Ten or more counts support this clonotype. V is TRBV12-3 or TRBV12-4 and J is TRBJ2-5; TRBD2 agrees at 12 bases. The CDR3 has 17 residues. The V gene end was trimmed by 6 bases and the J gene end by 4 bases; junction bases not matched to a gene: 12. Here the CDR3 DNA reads TGTGCCAGCAGCCCCTTAACTAGCGGGAGGTTAAGAGAGACCCAGTACTTC. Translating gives CASSPLTSGRLRETQYF.

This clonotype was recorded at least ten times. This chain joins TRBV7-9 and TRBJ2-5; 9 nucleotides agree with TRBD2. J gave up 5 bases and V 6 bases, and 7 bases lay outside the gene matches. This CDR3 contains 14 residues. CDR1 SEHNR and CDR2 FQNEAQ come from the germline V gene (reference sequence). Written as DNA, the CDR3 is TGTGCCAGCAGGTCCGGGACTAGCAGCGAGACCCAGTACTTC. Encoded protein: CASRSGTSSETQYF.

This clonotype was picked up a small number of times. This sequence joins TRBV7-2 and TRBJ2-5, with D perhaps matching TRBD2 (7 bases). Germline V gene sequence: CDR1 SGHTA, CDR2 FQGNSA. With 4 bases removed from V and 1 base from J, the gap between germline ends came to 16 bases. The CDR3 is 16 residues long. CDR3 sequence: CASSSPRRGPQETQYF. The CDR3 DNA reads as TGTGCCAGCAGCTCCCCGCGGCGGGGGCCCCAAGAGACCCAGTACTTC.

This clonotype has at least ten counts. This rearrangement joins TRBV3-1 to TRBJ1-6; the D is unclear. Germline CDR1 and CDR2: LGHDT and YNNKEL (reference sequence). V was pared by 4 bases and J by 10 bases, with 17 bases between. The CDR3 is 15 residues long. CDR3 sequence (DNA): TGTGCCAGCAGCCCGAGTTCGGACGGGAGGTCACCCCTCCACTTT. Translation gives CASSPSSDGRSPLHF.

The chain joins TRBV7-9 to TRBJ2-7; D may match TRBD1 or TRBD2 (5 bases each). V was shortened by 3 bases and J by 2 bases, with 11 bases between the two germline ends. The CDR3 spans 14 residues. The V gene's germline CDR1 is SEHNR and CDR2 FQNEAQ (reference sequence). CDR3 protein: CASSFLGTPYEQYF. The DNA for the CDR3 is TGTGCCAGCAGCTTTTTGGGGACCCCCTACGAGCAGTACTTC.